One TCR beta chain is described in this entry. Its cognate antigen is unknown. This entry belongs to a study of beta chain features in type 1 diabetes. Study at large: All samples combined gave 95 million to 130 million sorted cells for examination. Whole-study findings and limits: More deletions and fewer insertions at VDJ junctions were found in patients with type 1 diabetes. Among all four CD4+ subsets, Type 1 diabetes patients had TCRB CDR3s that were moderately but significantly shorter.

Of the isolated RNA, all was reverse transcribed, and so the sequenced material was expressed TCRB transcripts. The protocol was immunoSEQ multiplex PCR, while the TCRdb copy is restricted to in-frame clones and leaves out a portion. Of about 230,000 clones in the sample, over 7.5% are singletons; the top ten hold around 0.037%. The ends lost 4 bases at V and 5 bases at J; junction bases unmatched: 6. This CDR3 has 15 amino acids. The V gene's germline CDR1 is SGHRS and CDR2 YFSETQ. The sequenced sample consisted of naive CD4+ T cells from blood. The TCR comes from a woman between 18 and 30 years old in good health. The V call is TRBV5-1, the J call TRBJ1-2, with 12 bases identical to TRBD1. CDR3 bases: TGCGCCAGCAGCCCGGGGACAGGGGGCGCGTATGGCTACACCTTC. It specifies CASSPGTGGAYGYTF.